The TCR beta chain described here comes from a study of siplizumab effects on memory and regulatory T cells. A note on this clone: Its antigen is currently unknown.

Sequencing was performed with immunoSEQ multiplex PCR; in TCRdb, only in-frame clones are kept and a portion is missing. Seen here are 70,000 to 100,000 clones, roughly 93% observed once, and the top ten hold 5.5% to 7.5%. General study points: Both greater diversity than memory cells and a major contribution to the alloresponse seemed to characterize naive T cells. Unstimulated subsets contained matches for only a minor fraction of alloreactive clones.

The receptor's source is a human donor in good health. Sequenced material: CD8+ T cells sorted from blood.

This CDR3 reads CASSLDVSGTYQETQYF. In nucleotides, the CDR3 is TGTGCCAGCAGCTTAGATGTCTCCGGGACGTACCAAGAGACCCAGTACTTC. This chain links TRBV7-8 with TRBJ2-5, with D possibly called TRBD1 or TRBD2 (5 bases each). Trimming took off 1 base at V and 0 bases at J, with 15 bases between the two ends. CDR3 length: 17 residues. Germline CDR1 SGHVS, CDR2 FQNEAQ. Full variable domain (remainder filled in from reference TRBV7-8 and TRBJ2-5): GAGVSQSPRYKVAKRGQDVALRCDPISGHVSLFWYQQALGQGPEFLTYFQNEAQLDKSGLPSDRFFAERPEGSVSTLKIQRTQQEDSAVYLCASSLDVSGTYQETQYFGPGTRLLVL.